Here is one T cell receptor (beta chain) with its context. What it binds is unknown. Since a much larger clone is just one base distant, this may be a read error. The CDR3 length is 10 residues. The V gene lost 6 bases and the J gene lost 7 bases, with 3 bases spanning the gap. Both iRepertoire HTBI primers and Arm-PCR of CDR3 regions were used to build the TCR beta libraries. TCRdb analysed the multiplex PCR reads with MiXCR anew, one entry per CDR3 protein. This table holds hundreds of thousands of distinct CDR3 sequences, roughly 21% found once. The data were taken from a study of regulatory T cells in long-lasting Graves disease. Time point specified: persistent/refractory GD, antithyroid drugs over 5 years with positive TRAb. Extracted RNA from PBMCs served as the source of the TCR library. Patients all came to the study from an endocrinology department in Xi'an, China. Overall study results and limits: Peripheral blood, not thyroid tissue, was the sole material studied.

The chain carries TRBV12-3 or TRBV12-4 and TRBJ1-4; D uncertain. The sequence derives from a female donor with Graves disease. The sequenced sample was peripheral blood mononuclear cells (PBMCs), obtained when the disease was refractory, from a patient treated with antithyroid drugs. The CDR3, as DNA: TGTGCCAGCAGGAGTGAAAAACTGTTTTTT. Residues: CASRSEKLFF.